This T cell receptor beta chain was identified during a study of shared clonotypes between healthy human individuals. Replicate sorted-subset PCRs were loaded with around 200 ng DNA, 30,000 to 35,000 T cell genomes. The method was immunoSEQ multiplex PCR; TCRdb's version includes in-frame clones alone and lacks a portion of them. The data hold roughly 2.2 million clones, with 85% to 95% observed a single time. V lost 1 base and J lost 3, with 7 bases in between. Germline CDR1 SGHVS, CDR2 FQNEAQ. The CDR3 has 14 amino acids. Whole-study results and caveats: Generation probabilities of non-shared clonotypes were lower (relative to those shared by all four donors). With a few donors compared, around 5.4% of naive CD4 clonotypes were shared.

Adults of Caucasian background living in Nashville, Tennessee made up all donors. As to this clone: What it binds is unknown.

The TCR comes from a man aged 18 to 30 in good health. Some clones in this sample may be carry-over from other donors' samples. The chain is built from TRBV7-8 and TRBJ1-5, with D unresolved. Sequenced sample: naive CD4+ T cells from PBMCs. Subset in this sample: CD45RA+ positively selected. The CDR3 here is CASSLVVANQPQHF. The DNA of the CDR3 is TGTGCCAGCAGCTTAGTGGTTGCCAATCAGCCCCAGCATTTT.